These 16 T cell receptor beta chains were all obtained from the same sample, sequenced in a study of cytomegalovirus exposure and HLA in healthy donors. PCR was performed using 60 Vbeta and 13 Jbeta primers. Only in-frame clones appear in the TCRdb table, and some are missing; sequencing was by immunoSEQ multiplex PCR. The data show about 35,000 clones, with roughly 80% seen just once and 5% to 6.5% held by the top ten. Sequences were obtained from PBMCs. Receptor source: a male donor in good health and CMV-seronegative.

CDR3 amino acids: CASRPRTGLNTEAFF. The CDR3 DNA sequence: TGTGCCAGCAGACCAAGGACAGGGCTAAACACTGAAGCTTTCTTT. The chain couples TRBV7-2 to TRBJ1-1, with 8 bases matching TRBD1. The CDR3 covers 15 residues. From germline, CDR1 is SGHTA and CDR2 FQGNSA. The junction had 8 bases not matched to a gene; V was cut back by 6 bases and J by 2 bases.

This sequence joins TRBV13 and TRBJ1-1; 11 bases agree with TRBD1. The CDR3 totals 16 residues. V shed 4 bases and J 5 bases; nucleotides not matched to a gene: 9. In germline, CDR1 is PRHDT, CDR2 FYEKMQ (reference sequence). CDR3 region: CASSSGQGARGTEAFF. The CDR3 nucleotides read TGTGCCAGCAGCTCCGGACAGGGGGCGCGGGGGACTGAAGCTTTCTTT. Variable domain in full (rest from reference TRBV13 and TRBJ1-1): AAGVIQSPRHLIKEKRETATLKCYPIPRHDTVYWYQQGPGQDPQFLISFYEKMQSDKGSIPDRFSAQQFSDYHSELNMSSLELGDSALYFCASSSGQGARGTEAFFGQGTRLTVV.

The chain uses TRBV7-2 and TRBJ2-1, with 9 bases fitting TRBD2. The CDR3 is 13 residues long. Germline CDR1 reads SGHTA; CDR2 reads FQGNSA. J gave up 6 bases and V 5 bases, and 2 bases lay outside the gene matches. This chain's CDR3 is CASSTSGPNEQFF. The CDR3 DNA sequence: TGTGCCAGCAGCACTAGCGGGCCCAATGAGCAGTTCTTC.

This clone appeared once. CDR3: CASSQGDRVGTEAFF. CDR3 nucleotide sequence: TGTGCCAGCAGCCAAGGAGACAGGGTGGGCACTGAAGCTTTCTTT. The chain joins TRBV4-2 to TRBJ1-1; 7 bases are a match to TRBD1. The germline V gene encodes CDR1 LGHNA and CDR2 YNFKEQ. Trimming took 1 base from V and 4 from J; bases not matched to a gene: 6. The CDR3 covers 15 residues.

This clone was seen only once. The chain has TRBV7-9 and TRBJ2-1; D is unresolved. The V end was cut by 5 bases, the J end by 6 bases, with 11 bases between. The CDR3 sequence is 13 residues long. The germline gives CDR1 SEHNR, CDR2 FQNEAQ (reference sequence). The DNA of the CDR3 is TGTGCCAGCAGCCAAGCTAATGGCAATGAGCAGTTCTTC. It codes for CASSQANGNEQFF.

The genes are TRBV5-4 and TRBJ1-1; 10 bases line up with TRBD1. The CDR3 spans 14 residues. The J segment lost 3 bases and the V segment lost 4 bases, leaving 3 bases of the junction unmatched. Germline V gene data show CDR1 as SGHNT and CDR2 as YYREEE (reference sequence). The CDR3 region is CASSRQGADTEAFF. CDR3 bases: TGTGCCAGCAGCAGACAGGGGGCCGACACTGAAGCTTTCTTT.

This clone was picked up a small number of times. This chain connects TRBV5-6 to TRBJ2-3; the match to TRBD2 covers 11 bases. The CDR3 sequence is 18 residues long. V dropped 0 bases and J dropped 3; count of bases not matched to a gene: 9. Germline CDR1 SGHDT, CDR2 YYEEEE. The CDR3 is CASSLEGTSGYFTDTQYF. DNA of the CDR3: TGTGCCAGCAGCTTGGAGGGGACTAGCGGATACTTTACAGATACGCAGTATTTT.

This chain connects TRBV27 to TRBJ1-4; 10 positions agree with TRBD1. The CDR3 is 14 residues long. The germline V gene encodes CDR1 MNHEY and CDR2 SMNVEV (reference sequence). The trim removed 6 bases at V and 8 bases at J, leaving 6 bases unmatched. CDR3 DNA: TGTGCCAGCAGGACTGGGACAGGGGTCGAAAAACTGTTTTTT. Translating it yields CASRTGTGVEKLFF.

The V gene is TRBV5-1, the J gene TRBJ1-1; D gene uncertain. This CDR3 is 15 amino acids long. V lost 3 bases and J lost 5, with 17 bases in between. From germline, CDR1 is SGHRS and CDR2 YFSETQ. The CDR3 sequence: CASSSGETTLTEAFF. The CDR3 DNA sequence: TGCGCCAGCAGCTCTGGGGAGACAACTTTAACTGAAGCTTTCTTT.

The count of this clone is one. The CDR3 loop reads CAWGWGRNTEAFF. The DNA of the CDR3 is TGTGCCTGGGGCTGGGGGCGTAACACTGAAGCTTTCTTT. The chain is built from TRBV30 and TRBJ1-1; perhaps TRBD1 as D (6 bases). Trimming pared 5 bases from V and 2 bases from J, leaving 12 bases between. The CDR3 extends over 13 amino acids. CDR1 is GTSNPN, CDR2 SVGIG, per germline (reference sequence).

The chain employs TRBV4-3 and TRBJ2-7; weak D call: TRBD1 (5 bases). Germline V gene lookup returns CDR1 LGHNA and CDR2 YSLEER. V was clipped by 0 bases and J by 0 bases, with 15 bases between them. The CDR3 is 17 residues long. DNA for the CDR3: TGCGCCAGCAGCCAAGATCAGGGCCGCCTCAGCTCCTACGAGCAGTACTTC. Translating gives CASSQDQGRLSSYEQYF.

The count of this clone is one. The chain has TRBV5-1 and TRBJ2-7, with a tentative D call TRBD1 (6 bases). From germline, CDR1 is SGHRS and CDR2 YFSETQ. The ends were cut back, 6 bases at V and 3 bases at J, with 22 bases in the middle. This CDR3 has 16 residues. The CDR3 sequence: CASIQYQGSRVYEQYF. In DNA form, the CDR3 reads TGCGCCAGCATCCAGTACCAGGGGTCTCGAGTCTACGAGCAGTACTTC.

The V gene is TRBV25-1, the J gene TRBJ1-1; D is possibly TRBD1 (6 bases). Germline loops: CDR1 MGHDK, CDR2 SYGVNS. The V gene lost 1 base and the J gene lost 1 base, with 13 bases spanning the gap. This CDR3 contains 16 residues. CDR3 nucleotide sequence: TGTGCCAGCAGTGAATCCCTGGGGGCAGGGAACACTGAAGCTTTCTTT. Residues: CASSESLGAGNTEAFF.

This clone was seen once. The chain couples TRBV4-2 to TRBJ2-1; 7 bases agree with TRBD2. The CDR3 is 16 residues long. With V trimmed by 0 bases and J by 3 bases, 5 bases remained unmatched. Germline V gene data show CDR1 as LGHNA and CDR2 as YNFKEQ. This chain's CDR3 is CASSQDGQRGYNEQFF. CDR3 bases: TGTGCCAGCAGCCAAGATGGCCAGCGGGGCTACAATGAGCAGTTCTTC.

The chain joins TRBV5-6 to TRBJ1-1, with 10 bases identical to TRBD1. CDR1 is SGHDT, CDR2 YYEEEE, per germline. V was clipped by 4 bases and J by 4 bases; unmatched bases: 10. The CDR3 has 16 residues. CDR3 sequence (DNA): TGTGCCAGCAGCCTAGACAGGGGGCGCGTGGGCACTGAAGCTTTCTTT. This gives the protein CASSLDRGRVGTEAFF.

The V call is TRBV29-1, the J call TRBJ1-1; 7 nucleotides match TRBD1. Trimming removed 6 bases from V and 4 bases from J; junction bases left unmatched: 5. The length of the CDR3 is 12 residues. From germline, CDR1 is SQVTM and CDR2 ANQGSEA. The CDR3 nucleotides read TGCAGCGTAGACAGGGAGGTCACTGAAGCTTTCTTT. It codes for CSVDREVTEAFF.